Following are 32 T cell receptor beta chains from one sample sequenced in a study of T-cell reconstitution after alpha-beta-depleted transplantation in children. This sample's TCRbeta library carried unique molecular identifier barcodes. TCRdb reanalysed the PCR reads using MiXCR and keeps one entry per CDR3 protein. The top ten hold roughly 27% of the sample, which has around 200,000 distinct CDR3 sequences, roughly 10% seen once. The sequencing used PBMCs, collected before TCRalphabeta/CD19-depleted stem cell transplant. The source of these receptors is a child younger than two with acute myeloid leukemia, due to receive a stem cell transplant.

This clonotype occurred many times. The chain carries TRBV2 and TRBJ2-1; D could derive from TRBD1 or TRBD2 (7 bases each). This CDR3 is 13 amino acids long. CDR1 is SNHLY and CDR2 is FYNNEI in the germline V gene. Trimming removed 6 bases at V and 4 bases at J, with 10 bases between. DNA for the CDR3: TGTGCCAGCAGAGCGGGACAGTACAATGAGCAGTTCTTC. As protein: CASRAGQYNEQFF.

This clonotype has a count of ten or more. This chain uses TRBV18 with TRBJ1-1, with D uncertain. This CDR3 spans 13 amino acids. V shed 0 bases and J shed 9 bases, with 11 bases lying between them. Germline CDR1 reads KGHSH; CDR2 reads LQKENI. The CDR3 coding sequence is TGTGCCAGCTCACCACCGGCCGTCGTGAAAGCTTTCTTT. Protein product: CASSPPAVVKAFF.

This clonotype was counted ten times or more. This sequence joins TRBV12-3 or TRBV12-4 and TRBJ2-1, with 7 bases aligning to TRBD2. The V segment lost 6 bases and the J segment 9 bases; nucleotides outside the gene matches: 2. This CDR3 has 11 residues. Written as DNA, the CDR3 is TGTGCCAGCAGCCTAGCGGTTGAGCAGTTCTTC. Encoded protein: CASSLAVEQFF.

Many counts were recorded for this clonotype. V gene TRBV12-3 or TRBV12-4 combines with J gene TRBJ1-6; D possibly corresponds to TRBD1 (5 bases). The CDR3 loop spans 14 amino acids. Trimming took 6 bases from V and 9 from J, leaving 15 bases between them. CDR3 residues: CASSSRQSGSPLHF. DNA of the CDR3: TGTGCCAGCAGCTCCAGACAGAGCGGTTCACCCCTCCACTTT.

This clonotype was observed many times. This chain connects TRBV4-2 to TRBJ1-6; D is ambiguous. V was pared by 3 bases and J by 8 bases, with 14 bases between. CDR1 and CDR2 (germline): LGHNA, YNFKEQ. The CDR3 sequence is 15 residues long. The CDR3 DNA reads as TGTGCCAGCAGCCAGCCCGGTTCATGGGATTCACCCCTCCACTTT. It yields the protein CASSQPGSWDSPLHF.

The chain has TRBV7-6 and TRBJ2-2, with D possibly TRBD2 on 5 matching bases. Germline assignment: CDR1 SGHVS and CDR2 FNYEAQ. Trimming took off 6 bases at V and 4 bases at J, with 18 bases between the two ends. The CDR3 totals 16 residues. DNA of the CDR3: TGTGCCAGCAGTGAATCTACACGGGATTTCACCGGGGAGCTGTTTTTT. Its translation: CASSESTRDFTGELFF.

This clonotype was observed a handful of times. The DNA of the CDR3 is TGTGCCACTAGGGACACCTCGAGCTCCTACAATGAGCAGTTCTTC. Amino acid sequence: CATRDTSSSYNEQFF. The V call is TRBV24-1, the J call TRBJ2-1; possibly TRBD1 for D (6 bases). There are 15 residues in the CDR3. Germline lookup yields CDR1 KGHDR and CDR2 SFDVKD. The V gene lost 10 bases and the J gene lost 0 bases, with 15 bases spanning the gap.

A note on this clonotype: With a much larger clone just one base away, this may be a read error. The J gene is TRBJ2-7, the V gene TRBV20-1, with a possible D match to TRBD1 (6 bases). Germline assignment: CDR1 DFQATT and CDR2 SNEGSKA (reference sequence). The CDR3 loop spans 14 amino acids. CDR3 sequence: CSAYFRGRSYEQSF. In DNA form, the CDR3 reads TGCAGCGCTTACTTCAGGGGTCGATCCTACGAGCAGTCCTTC.

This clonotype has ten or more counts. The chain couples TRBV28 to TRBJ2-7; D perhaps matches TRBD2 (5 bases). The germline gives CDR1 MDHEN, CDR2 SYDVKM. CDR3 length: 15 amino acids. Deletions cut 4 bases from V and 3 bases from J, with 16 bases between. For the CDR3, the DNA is TGTGCCAGCAGTTACGGAGGTCTCCGTAACTACGAGCAGTACTTC. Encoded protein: CASSYGGLRNYEQYF.

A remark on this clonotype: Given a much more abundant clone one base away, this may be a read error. As DNA, the CDR3 is TGCGCCAGCAGCATGGGAGGGACAGTGAATGGCTACACCTTC. Protein sequence: CASSMGGTVNGYTF. V is TRBV5-1 and J is TRBJ1-2; 7 bases are shared with TRBD1. CDR1 SGHRS and CDR2 YFSETQ come from the germline V gene. The length of the CDR3 is 14 residues. Losses at the gene ends were 4 bases for V and 6 bases for J; bases not matched to a gene: 9.

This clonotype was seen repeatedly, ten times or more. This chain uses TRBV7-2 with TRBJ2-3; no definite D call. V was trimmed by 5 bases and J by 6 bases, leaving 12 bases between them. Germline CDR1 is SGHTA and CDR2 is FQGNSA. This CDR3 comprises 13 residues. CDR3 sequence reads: CASSPQSPDTQYF. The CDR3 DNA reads TGTGCCAGCAGCCCGCAATCCCCCGATACGCAGTATTTT. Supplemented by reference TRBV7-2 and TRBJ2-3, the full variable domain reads GAGVSQSPSNKVTEKGKDVELRCDPISGHTALYWYRQSLGQGLEFLIYFQGNSAPDKSGLPSDRFSAERTGGSVSTLTIQRTQQEDSAVYLCASSPQSPDTQYFGPGTRLTVL.

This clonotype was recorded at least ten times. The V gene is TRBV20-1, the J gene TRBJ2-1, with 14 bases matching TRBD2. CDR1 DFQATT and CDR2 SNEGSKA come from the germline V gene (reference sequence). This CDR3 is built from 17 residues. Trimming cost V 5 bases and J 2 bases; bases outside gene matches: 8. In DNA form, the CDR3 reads TGCAGTGCTCCGGGACTAGCGGGAGATGGTCCCTACAATGAGCAGTTCTTC. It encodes CSAPGLAGDGPYNEQFF.

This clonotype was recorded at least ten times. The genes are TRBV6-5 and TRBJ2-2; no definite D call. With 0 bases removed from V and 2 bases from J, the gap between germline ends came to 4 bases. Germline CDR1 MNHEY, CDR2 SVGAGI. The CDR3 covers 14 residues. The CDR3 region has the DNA TGTGCCAGCAGTTACTCGATCAACACCGGGGAGCTGTTTTTT. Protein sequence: CASSYSINTGELFF.

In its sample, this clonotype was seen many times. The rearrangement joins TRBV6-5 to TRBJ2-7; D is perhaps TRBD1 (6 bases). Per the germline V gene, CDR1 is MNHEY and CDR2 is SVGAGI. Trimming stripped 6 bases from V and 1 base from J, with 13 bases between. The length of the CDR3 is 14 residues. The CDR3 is CASSYATGSYEQYF. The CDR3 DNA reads TGTGCCAGCAGCTACGCTACAGGGTCCTACGAGCAGTACTTC.

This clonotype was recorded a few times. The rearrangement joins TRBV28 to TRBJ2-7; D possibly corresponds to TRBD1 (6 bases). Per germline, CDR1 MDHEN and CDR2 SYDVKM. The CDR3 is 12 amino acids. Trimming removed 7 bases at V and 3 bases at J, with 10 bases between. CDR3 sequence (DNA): TGTGCCAGCAACAGGGACCTCTACGAGCAGTACTTC. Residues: CASNRDLYEQYF. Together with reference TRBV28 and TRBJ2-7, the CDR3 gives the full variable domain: DVKVTQSSRYLVKRTGEKVFLECVQDMDHENMFWYRQDPGLGLRLIYFSYDVKMKEKGDIPEGYSVSREKKERFSLILESASTNQTSMYLCASNRDLYEQYFGPGTRLTVT.

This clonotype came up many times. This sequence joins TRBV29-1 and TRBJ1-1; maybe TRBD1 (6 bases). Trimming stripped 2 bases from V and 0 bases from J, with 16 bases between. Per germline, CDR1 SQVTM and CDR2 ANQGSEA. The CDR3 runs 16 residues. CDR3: CSVEKARGQMNTEAFF. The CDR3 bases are TGCAGCGTTGAAAAGGCCCGGGGGCAGATGAACACTGAAGCTTTCTTT. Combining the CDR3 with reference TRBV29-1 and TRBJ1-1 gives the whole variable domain SAVISQKPSRDICQRGTSLTIQCQVDSQVTMMFWYRQQPGQSLTLIATANQGSEATYESGFVIDKFPISRPNLTFSTLTVSNMSPEDSSIYLCSVEKARGQMNTEAFFGQGTRLTVV.

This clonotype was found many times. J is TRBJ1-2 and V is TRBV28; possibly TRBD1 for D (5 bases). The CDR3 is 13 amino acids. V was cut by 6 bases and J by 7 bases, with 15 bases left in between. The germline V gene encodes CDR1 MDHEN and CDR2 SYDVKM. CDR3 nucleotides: TGTGCCAGCAGCTTTACTGACAGCCGTGGCTACACCTTC. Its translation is CASSFTDSRGYTF.

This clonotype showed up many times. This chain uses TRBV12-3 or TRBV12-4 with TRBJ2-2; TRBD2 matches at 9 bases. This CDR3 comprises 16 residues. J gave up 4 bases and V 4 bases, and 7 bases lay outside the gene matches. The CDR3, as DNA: TGTGCCAGCAGTTCGTCCCCTAGCGGGACCACCGGGGAGCTGTTTTTT. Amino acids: CASSSSPSGTTGELFF.

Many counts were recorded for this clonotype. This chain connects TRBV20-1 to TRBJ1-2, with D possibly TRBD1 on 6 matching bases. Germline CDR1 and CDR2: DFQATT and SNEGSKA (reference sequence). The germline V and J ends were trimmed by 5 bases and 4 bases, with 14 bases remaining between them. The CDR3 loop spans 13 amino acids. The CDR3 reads CSAGPGGLYGYTF. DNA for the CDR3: TGCAGTGCTGGCCCCGGGGGCCTCTATGGCTACACCTTC.

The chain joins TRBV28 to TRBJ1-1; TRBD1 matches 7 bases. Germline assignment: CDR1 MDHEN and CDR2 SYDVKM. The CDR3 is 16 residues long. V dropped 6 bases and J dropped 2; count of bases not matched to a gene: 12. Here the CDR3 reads CASSPLGAGGNTEAFF. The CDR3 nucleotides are TGTGCCAGCAGCCCCTTAGGGGCAGGGGGAAACACTGAAGCTTTCTTT. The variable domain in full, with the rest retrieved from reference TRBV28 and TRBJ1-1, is DVKVTQSSRYLVKRTGEKVFLECVQDMDHENMFWYRQDPGLGLRLIYFSYDVKMKEKGDIPEGYSVSREKKERFSLILESASTNQTSMYLCASSPLGAGGNTEAFFGQGTRLTVV.

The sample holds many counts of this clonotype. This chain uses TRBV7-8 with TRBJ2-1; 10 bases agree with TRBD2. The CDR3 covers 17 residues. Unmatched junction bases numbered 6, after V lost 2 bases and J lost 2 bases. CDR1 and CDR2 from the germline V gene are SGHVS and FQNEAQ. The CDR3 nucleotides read TGTGCCAGCAGCTTACGACTAGCGGGTGTAGCCTACAATGAGCAGTTCTTC. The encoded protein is CASSLRLAGVAYNEQFF.

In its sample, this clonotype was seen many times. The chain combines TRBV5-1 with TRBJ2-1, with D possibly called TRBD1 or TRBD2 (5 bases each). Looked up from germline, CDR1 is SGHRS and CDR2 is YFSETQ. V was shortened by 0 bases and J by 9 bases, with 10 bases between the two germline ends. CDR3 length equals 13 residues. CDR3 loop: CASSLAERGEQFF. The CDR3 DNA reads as TGCGCCAGCAGCTTGGCGGAGAGGGGTGAGCAGTTCTTC.

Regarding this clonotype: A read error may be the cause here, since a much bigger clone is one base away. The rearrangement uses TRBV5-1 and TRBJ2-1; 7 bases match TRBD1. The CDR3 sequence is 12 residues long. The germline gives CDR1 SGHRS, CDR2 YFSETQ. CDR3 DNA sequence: TGCGCCAGCAGGCCGGGGACAGATGAGCATTTCTTC. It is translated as CASRPGTDEHFF.

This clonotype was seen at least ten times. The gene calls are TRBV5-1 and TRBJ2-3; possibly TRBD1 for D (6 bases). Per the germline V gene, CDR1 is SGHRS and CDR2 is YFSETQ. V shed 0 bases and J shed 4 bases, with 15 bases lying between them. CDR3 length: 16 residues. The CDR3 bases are TGCGCCAGCAGCTTGGTTGGAGAACAGGGCCCAGATACGCAGTATTTT. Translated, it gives CASSLVGEQGPDTQYF.

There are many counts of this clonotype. The CDR3 bases are TGTGCCAGCAGCGTAGGGAGGGCCACCGGGGAGCTGTTTTTT. This sequence encodes CASSVGRATGELFF. The V call is TRBV9, the J call TRBJ2-2; D is perhaps TRBD2 (6 bases). The CDR3 covers 14 residues. V lost 0 bases and J 4 bases, leaving 7 bases between the germline ends. Germline V lookup: CDR1 SGDLS, CDR2 YYNGEE.

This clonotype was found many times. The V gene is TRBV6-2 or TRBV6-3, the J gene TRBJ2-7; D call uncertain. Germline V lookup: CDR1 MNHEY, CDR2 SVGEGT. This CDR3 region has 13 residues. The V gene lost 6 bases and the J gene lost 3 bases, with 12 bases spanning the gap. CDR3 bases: TGTGCCAGCAGAATGGGTCCAGACTACGAGCAGTACTTC. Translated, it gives CASRMGPDYEQYF.

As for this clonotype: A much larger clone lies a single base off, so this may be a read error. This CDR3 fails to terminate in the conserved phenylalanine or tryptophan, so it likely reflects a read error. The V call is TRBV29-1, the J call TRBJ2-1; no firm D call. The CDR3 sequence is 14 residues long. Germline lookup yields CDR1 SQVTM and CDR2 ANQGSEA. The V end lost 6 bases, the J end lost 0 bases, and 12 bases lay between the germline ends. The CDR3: CSVVGPSSYNEQFL. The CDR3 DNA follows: TGCAGCGTGGTGGGCCCTAGCTCCTACAATGAGCAGTTCTTA.

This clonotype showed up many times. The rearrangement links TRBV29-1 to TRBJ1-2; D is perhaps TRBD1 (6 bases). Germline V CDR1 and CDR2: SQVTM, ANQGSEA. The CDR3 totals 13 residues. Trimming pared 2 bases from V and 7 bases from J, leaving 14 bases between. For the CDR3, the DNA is TGCAGCGTTGAAACCGACGACAGGCTTGGCTACACCTTC. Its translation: CSVETDDRLGYTF.

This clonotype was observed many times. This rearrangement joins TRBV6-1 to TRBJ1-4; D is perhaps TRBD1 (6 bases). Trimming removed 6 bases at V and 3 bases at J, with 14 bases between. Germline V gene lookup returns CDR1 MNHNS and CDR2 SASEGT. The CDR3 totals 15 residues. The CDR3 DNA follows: TGTGCCAGCAGATCAGGGGACGTGCCTAATGAAAAACTGTTTTTT. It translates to CASRSGDVPNEKLFF.

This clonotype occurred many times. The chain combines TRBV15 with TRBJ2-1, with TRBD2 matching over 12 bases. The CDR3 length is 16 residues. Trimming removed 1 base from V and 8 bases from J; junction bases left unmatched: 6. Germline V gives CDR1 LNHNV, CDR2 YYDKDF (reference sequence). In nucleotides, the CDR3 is TGTGCCACCAGCAGAGTTGGACTAGCGGGATACGATGAGCAGTTCTTC. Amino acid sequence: CATSRVGLAGYDEQFF.

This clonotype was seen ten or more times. CDR3 nucleotides: TGCAGTGCTAGCGGGGTTGATGAGCAGTTCTTC. It encodes CSASGVDEQFF. The V call is TRBV20-1, the J call TRBJ2-1; a possible D gene is TRBD2 (5 bases). CDR1 and CDR2 (germline): DFQATT, SNEGSKA (reference sequence). This CDR3 is built from 11 residues. The V and J ends lost 3 bases and 8 bases respectively, with 8 bases between them.

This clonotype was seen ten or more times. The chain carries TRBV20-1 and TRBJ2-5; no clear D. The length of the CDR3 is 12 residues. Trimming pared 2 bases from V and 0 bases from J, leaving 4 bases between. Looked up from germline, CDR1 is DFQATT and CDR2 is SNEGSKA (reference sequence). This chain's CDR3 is CSARTDQETQYF. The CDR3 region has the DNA TGCAGTGCTAGAACCGACCAAGAGACCCAGTACTTC.